This T cell receptor beta chain was sequenced for a study of cytomegalovirus exposure and HLA in healthy donors. Study observations and caveats: In a later analysis, across HLA loci, associated TCR counts were highest for DRB1, lowest for HLA-C. Later on, analysis showed that most CMV-associated TCR beta chains appeared to be HLA-restricted. Reportedly, TCR beta sequences accurately predicted HLA-A and HLA-B alleles in most subjects. Later analysis revealed greater clonal expansion in HLA-associated TCR beta chains than in equally common others.

For this clone: Its antigen is unknown.

The J segment lost 1 base and the V segment lost 6 bases, leaving 7 bases of the junction unmatched. Per germline, CDR1 MNHEY and CDR2 SMNVEV (reference sequence). CDR3 length: 15 amino acids. Vbeta (60) and Jbeta (13) primers were used in the PCR. Data came from immunoSEQ multiplex PCR; TCRdb stores just in-frame clones and leaves some out. Here the sample spans roughly 130,000 clones, around 72% being singletons. The sample comprised PBMCs. The sequence derives from a human donor in good health. This chain connects TRBV27 to TRBJ2-7, with 9 bases lining up with TRBD1. In DNA form, the CDR3 reads TGTGCCAGCAGACCACAGGGGGCGCGGTCCTACGAGCAGTACTTC. Residues: CASRPQGARSYEQYF.